The rows below give T cell receptor beta chains drawn from one sample of a study of human T cells and chemical hapten exposure. TCRdb reanalysed the RACE reads using MiXCR and keeps one entry per CDR3 protein. Of around 330,000 distinct CDR3 sequences in the sample, around 5.5% were seen once. The sample in question was whole blood, obtained in connection with sensitization to the hapten diphenylcyclopropenone (DPC). The receptors were sampled from a woman aged 18-30 years with alopecia areata. Some clones in this sample may be carry-over from other donors' samples. Both conserved end residues are part of each CDR3. The D gene is left open where the match is weak. Clone size is stated in some rows and not others, as once, few, many or a class when expanded.

clone size: few; D gene: -; V gene: TRBV27; J gene: TRBJ2-5; CDR3 protein: CASSLIAGSDQYF; CDR3 DNA: TGTGCCAGCAGTTTAATCGCGGGTTCGGACCAGTACTTC
clone size: few; D gene: TRBD1; V gene: TRBV20-1; J gene: TRBJ1-5; CDR3 protein: CSALDRSDQPQHF; CDR3 DNA: TGCAGTGCTTTGGACAGGTCGGATCAGCCCCAGCATTTT
clone size: many; D gene: TRBD1; V gene: TRBV6-1; J gene: TRBJ2-3; CDR3 protein: CASSGRDRGTDTQYF; CDR3 DNA: TGTGCCAGCAGTGGACGGGACAGGGGAACAGATACGCAGTATTTT
clone size: -; D gene: TRBD1; V gene: TRBV12-3/TRBV12-4; J gene: TRBJ2-1; CDR3 protein: CASSFGQGAYVDEQFF; CDR3 DNA: TGTGCCAGCAGTTTTGGACAGGGGGCTTACGTCGATGAGCAGTTCTTC
clone size: many; D gene: -; V gene: TRBV29-1; J gene: TRBJ2-1; CDR3 protein: CSVERQGADEQFF; CDR3 DNA: TGCAGCGTTGAACGGCAGGGAGCCGATGAGCAGTTCTTC
clone size: -; D gene: -; V gene: TRBV4-2; J gene: TRBJ1-1; CDR3 protein: CASSQDLPTPEAFF; CDR3 DNA: TGTGCCAGCAGCCAAGATTTACCTACCCCTGAAGCTTTCTTT
clone size: -; D gene: TRBD1; V gene: TRBV5-1; J gene: TRBJ2-5; CDR3 protein: CASSSGQGSGETQYF; CDR3 DNA: TGCGCCAGCAGCTCCGGACAGGGGAGCGGGGAGACCCAGTACTTC
clone size: many; D gene: TRBD2; V gene: TRBV12-3/TRBV12-4; J gene: TRBJ2-7; CDR3 protein: CASSPSGGLSYEQYF; CDR3 DNA: TGTGCCAGCAGCCCTAGCGGGGGGCTTTCCTACGAGCAGTACTTC
clone size: many; D gene: TRBD2; V gene: TRBV20-1; J gene: TRBJ2-3; CDR3 protein: CSAESLAGTYTQYF; CDR3 DNA: TGCAGTGCTGAATCCCTAGCGGGCACTTATACGCAGTATTTT
clone size: few; D gene: -; V gene: TRBV12-3/TRBV12-4; J gene: TRBJ2-7; CDR3 protein: CASSLDGPRYEQYF; CDR3 DNA: TGTGCCAGCAGTTTAGATGGGCCCCGCTACGAGCAGTACTTC
clone size: few; D gene: -; V gene: TRBV21-1; J gene: TRBJ1-5; CDR3 protein: CASSKVWPMDPGGCSNQPQHF; CDR3 DNA: TGTGCCAGCAGCAAAGTGTGGCCTATGGATCCGGGAGGGTGTAGCAATCAGCCCCAGCATTTT
clone size: many; D gene: -; V gene: TRBV11-3; J gene: TRBJ2-2; CDR3 protein: CASSLDHGGGELFF; CDR3 DNA: TGTGCCAGCAGCTTAGATCATGGCGGCGGGGAGCTGTTTTTT
clone size: many; D gene: -; V gene: TRBV7-3; J gene: TRBJ2-5; CDR3 protein: CASSPNGPTGTQYF; CDR3 DNA: TGTGCCAGCAGCCCCAACGGACCCACCGGGACCCAGTACTTC
clone size: -; D gene: -; V gene: TRBV20-1; J gene: TRBJ2-1; CDR3 protein: CSASVEAGVYNEQFF; CDR3 DNA: TGCAGTGCTAGCGTTGAGGCAGGGGTCTACAATGAGCAGTTCTTC
clone size: many; D gene: -; V gene: TRBV12-3/TRBV12-4; J gene: TRBJ2-3; CDR3 protein: CASSSEGGREDTQYF; CDR3 DNA: TGTGCCAGCAGTTCAGAGGGGGGGCGTGAAGATACGCAGTATTTT
clone size: -; D gene: -; V gene: TRBV2; J gene: TRBJ1-5; CDR3 protein: CASMGELNQPQHF; CDR3 DNA: TGTGCCAGCATGGGGGAGCTCAATCAGCCCCAGCATTTT
clone size: many; D gene: -; V gene: TRBV7-8; J gene: TRBJ2-6; CDR3 protein: CASSLLGVGSGANVLTF; CDR3 DNA: TGTGCCAGCAGCTTACTGGGAGTTGGTTCTGGGGCCAACGTCCTGACTTTC
clone size: few; D gene: TRBD2; V gene: TRBV18; J gene: TRBJ2-3; CDR3 protein: CASSRVGRGSTDTQYF; CDR3 DNA: TGTGCCAGCTCTCGCGTTGGGCGGGGGAGCACAGATACGCAGTATTTT